These 15 T cell receptor beta chains were sequenced from one sample in a study of Graves' ophthalmopathy and Graves' hyperthyroidism. Amplified TCR beta CDR3 regions were obtained using RNA transcripts as template. RT-PCR in the first round used HTBI primers; a second-round multiplex PCR followed. Using its own MiXCR run on the multiplex PCR reads, TCRdb lists one record per CDR3 protein. This sample has about 660,000 distinct CDR3 sequences, with about 38% found just once. Sample: peripheral blood. The receptors were gathered from an adult man with Graves' ophthalmopathy.

This clonotype was seen a few times. This chain joins TRBV11-2 and TRBJ2-5; 10 bases agree with TRBD2. This CDR3 has 17 residues. Losses at the gene ends were 2 bases for V and 2 bases for J; bases not matched to a gene: 8. The germline V gene has CDR1 SGHAT and CDR2 FQNNGV. CDR3 protein: CASSLPASGRGQETQYF. In nucleotides, the CDR3 is TGTGCCAGCAGCTTACCCGCTAGCGGGAGAGGACAAGAGACCCAGTACTTC.

This clonotype turned up a few times. The chain uses TRBV18 and TRBJ1-2, with TRBD1 identical over 9 bases. This CDR3 is built from 17 residues. CDR1 KGHSH and CDR2 LQKENI come from the germline V gene. With 3 bases clipped from V and 5 bases from J, the junction kept 13 bases outside the gene matches. The CDR3, as DNA: TGTGCCAGCTCACCGCGCCGACAGGGGGTAAACGCGTATGGCTACACCTTC. This gives the protein CASSPRRQGVNAYGYTF. Full variable domain (rest looked up from reference TRBV18 and TRBJ1-2): NAGVMQNPRHLVRRRGQEARLRCSPMKGHSHVYWYRQLPEEGLKFMVYLQKENIIDESGMPKERFSAEFPKEGPSILRIQQVVRGDSAAYFCASSPRRQGVNAYGYTFGSGTRLTVV.

This sequence joins TRBV12-3 or TRBV12-4 and TRBJ2-2; 9 nucleotides agree with TRBD1. J lost 3 bases, V lost 6 bases, and 11 bases had no gene match. The CDR3 is 17 residues long. In DNA form, the CDR3 reads TGTGCCAGCAGCCAACCCCCGACAGGGGGGGACACCGGGGAGCTGTTTTTT. This encodes CASSQPPTGGDTGELFF.

The sample holds many counts of this clonotype. The rearrangement joins TRBV10-3 to TRBJ1-1; no definite D call. V lost 0 bases to trimming and J lost 0 bases, with 8 bases between them. Per the germline V gene, CDR1 is ENHRY and CDR2 is SYGVKD. CDR3 size: 15 residues. CDR3 in amino acids: CAISESREMNTEAFF. CDR3 in DNA: TGTGCCATCAGTGAGTCGAGGGAGATGAACACTGAAGCTTTCTTT.

There are a few counts of this clonotype. The gene calls are TRBV7-6 and TRBJ2-6; D is unclear. The germline gives CDR1 SGHVS, CDR2 FNYEAQ. This CDR3 is 16 amino acids long. V was clipped by 5 bases and J by 0 bases, with 11 bases between them. The CDR3 here is CASSVAPGSGANVLTF. Written as DNA, the CDR3 is TGTGCCAGCAGCGTTGCTCCAGGCTCTGGGGCCAACGTCCTGACTTTC.

The chain recombines TRBV15 with TRBJ2-6; a possible D gene is TRBD1 (5 bases). V dropped 3 bases and J dropped 0 bases, with 9 bases sitting between them. Looked up from germline, CDR1 is LNHNV and CDR2 is YYDKDF (reference sequence). The CDR3 extends over 16 amino acids. The CDR3 DNA reads as TGTGCCACCAGCAGTTCAAGGGGCTCTGGGGCCAACGTCCTGACTTTC. This codes for CATSSSRGSGANVLTF.

This clonotype was observed many times. This chain joins TRBV7-3 and TRBJ2-2; D is perhaps TRBD1 (6 bases). This CDR3 has 16 amino acids. Per germline, CDR1 SGHTA and CDR2 FQGTGA. Deletions cut 0 bases from V and 4 bases from J, with 12 bases between. The CDR3 DNA is TGTGCCAGCAGCTTAACCCCGGACAGACTCACCGGGGAGCTGTTTTTT. Its protein product is CASSLTPDRLTGELFF.

In its sample, this clonotype was seen many times. This rearrangement joins TRBV2 to TRBJ1-1; TRBD1 matches 7 bases. In germline, CDR1 is SNHLY, CDR2 FYNNEI. J gave up 4 bases and V 5 bases, and 10 bases lay outside the gene matches. The CDR3 extends over 15 amino acids. In DNA form, the CDR3 reads TGTGCCAGCAGTTCCCTGGGGCAGGGGGTCACTGAAGCTTTCTTT. Translation gives CASSSLGQGVTEAFF.

The chain joins TRBV2 to TRBJ1-3, with D perhaps TRBD1 (6 bases). V lost 4 bases to trimming and J lost 12 bases, with 13 bases between them. The germline gives CDR1 SNHLY, CDR2 FYNNEI. The CDR3 spans 12 residues. CDR3 protein: CASSGQGHVIYF. CDR3 nucleotides: TGTGCCAGCAGTGGTCAGGGGCACGTCATATATTTT.

CDR3 protein: CASSFLQAGENEQFF. In DNA form, the CDR3 reads TGTGCCAGCAGCTTCTTACAAGCGGGGGAGAATGAGCAGTTCTTC. The V and J genes are TRBV7-2 and TRBJ2-5, with 8 bases lining up with TRBD2. The J call is doubtful: the DNA matches TRBJ2-1 better. The germline V gene has CDR1 SGHTA and CDR2 FQGNSA. The CDR3 consists of 15 residues.

This clonotype came up many times. This sequence joins TRBV2 and TRBJ2-2, with D possibly being TRBD2 (6 bases). Germline V gene sequence: CDR1 SNHLY, CDR2 FYNNEI. V was trimmed by 4 bases and J by 4 bases, leaving 13 bases between them. The length of the CDR3 is 15 residues. The CDR3 loop is CASSVGGVSTGELFF. For the CDR3, the DNA is TGTGCCAGCAGTGTCGGGGGAGTGTCCACCGGGGAGCTGTTTTTT. The entire variable domain, with the rest obtained from reference TRBV2 and TRBJ2-2, is as follows: EPEVTQTPSHQVTQMGQEVILRCVPISNHLYFYWYRQILGQKVEFLVSFYNNEISEKSEIFDDQFSVERPDGSNFTLKIRSTKLEDSAMYFCASSVGGVSTGELFFGEGSRLTVL.

This clonotype occurred many times. The chain uses TRBV19 and TRBJ2-6; TRBD2 agrees at 10 bases. CDR3 length: 17 amino acids. Germline CDR1 is LNHDA and CDR2 is SQIVND (reference sequence). Trimming removed 8 bases from V and 3 bases from J; junction bases left unmatched: 10. CDR3 in DNA: TGTGCCAGTCATGAGCGGGAGGGCCGCGGTGGGGCCAACGTCCTGACTTTC. Its translation: CASHEREGRGGANVLTF.

The J gene is TRBJ2-7, the V gene TRBV5-1; 9 bases align to TRBD1. Looked up from germline, CDR1 is SGHRS and CDR2 is YFSETQ. The length of the CDR3 is 17 residues. The V and J ends lost 2 bases and 1 base, in that order; junction bases with no gene match: 10. In DNA, the CDR3 is TGCGCCAGCAGCTTTTATGGACAGGGGTCGAAATCCTACGAGCAGTACTTC. Its protein is CASSFYGQGSKSYEQYF.

This chain joins TRBV2 and TRBJ2-2; 10 bases align to TRBD1. Germline V gene sequence: CDR1 SNHLY, CDR2 FYNNEI. The ends lost 6 bases at V and 6 bases at J; junction bases unmatched: 7. The CDR3 is 15 residues long. The CDR3 DNA follows: TGTGCCAGCAGCCAACGACAGGGGGCTGCCGGGGAGCTGTTTTTT. It encodes CASSQRQGAAGELFF.

For this clonotype: One end of the junction varies from germline; a read error may be responsible. The chain couples TRBV7-9 to TRBJ2-3, with 8 bases identical to TRBD2. CDR3 length equals 15 residues. The germline CDR1 and CDR2 sequences are SEHNR and FQNEAQ (reference sequence). The CDR3 DNA sequence: TGTGCCACCAGCAGCGGGGGCCCTAGCACAGATACGCAGTATTTT. The encoded protein is CATSSGGPSTDTQYF.